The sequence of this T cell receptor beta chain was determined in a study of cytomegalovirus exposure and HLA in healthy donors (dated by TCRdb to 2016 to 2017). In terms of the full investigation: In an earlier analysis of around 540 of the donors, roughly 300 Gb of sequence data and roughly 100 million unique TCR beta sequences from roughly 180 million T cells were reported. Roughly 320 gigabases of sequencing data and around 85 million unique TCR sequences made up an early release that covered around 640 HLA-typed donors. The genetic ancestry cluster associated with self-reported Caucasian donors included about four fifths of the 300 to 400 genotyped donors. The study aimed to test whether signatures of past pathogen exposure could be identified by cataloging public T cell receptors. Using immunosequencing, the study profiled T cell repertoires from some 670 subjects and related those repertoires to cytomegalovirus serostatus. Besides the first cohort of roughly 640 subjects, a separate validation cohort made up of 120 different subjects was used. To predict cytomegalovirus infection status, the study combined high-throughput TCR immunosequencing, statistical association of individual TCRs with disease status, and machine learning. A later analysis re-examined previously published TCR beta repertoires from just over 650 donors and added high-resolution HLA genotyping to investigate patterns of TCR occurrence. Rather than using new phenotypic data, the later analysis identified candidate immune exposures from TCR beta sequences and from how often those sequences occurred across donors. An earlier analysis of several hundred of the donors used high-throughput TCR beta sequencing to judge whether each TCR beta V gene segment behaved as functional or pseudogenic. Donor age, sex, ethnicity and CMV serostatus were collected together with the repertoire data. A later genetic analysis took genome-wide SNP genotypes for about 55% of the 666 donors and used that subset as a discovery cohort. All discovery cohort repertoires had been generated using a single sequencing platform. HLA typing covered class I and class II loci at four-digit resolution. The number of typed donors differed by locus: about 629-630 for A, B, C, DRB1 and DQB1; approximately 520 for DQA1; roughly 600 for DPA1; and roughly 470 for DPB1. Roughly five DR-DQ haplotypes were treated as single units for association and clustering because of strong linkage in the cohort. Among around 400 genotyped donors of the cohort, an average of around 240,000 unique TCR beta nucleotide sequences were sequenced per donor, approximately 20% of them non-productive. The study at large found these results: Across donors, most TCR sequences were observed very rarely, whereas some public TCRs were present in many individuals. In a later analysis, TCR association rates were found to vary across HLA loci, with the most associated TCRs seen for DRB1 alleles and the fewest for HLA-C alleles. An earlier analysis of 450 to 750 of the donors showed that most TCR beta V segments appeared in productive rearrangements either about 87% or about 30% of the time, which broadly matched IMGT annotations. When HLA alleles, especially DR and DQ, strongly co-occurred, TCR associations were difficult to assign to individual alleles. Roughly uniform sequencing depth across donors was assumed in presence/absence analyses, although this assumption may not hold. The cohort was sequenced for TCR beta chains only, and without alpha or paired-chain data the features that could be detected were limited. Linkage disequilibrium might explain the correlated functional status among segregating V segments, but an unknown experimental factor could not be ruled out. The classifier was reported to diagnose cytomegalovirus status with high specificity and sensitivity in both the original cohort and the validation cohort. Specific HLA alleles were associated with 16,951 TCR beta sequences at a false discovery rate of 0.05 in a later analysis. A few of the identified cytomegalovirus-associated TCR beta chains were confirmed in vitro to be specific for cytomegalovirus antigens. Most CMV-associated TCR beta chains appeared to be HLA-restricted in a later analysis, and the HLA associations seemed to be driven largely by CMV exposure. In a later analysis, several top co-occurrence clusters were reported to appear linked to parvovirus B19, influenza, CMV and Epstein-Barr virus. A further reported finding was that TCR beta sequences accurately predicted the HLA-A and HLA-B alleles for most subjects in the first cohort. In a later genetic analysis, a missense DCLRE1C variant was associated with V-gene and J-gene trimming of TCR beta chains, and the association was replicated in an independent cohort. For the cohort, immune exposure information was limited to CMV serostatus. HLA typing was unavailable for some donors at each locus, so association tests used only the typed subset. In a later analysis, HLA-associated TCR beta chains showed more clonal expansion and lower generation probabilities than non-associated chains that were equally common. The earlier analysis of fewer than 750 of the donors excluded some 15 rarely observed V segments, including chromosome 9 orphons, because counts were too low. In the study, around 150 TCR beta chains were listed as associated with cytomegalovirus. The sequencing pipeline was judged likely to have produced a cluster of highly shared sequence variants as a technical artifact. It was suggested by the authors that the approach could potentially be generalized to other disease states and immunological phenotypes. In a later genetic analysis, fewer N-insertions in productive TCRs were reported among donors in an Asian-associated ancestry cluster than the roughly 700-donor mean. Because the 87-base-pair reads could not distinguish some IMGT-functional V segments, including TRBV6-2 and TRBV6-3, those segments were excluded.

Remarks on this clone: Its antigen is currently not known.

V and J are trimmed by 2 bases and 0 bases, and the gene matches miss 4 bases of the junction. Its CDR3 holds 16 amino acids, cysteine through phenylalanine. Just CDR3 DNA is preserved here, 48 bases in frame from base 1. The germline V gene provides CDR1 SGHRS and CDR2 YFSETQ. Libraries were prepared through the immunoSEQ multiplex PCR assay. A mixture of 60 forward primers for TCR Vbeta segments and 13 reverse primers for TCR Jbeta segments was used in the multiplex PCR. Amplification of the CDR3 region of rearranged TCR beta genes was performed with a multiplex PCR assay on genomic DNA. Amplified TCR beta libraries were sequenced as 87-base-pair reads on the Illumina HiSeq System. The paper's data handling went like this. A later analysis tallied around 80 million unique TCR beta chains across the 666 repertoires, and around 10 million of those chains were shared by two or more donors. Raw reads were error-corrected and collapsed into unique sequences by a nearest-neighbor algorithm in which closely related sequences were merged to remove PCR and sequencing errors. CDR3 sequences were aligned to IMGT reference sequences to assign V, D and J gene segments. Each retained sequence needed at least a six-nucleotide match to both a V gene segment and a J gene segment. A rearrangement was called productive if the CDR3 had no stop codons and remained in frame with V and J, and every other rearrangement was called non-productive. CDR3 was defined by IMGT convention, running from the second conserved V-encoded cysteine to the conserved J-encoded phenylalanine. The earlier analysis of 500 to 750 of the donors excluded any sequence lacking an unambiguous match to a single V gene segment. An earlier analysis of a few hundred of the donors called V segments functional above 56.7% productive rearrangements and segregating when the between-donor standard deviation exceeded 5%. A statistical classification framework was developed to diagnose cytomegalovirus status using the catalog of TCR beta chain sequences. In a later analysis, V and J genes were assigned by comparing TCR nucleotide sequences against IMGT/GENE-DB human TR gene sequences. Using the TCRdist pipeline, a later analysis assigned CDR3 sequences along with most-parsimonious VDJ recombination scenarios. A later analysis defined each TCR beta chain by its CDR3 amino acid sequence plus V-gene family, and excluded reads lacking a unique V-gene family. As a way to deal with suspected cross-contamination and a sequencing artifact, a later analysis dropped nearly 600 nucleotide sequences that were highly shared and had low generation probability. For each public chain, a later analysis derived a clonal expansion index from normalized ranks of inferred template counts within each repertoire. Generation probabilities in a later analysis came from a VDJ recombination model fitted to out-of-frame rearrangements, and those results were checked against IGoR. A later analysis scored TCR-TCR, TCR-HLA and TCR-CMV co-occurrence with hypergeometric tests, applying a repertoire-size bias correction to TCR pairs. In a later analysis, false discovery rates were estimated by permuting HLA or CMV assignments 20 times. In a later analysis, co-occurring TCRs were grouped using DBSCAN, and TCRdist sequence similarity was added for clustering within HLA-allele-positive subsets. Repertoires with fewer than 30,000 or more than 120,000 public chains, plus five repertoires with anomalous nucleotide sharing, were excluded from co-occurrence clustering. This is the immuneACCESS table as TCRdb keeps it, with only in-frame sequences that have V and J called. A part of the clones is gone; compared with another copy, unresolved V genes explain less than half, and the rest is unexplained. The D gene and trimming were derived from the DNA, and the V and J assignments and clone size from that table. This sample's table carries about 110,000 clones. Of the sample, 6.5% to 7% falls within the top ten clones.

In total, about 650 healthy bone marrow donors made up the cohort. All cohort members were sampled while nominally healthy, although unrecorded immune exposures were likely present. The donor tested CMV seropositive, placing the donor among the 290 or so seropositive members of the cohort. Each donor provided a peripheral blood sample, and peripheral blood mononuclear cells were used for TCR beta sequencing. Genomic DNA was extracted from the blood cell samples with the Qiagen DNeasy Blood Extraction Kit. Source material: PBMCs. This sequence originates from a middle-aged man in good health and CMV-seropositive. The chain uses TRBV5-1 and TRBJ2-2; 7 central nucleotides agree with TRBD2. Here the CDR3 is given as CASSFAGTTNTGELFF. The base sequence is TGCGCCAGCAGCTTTGCCGGGACTACGAACACCGGGGAGCTGTTTTTT.